This entry lists 9 T cell receptor beta chains sequenced from one sample in a study of cytomegalovirus exposure and HLA in healthy donors (TCRdb year 2017). Libraries came from the immunoSEQ multiplex PCR assay. For the multiplex PCR, a mixture combining 60 forward primers for TCR Vbeta segments and 13 reverse primers for TCR Jbeta segments was used. TCRdb took over this immuneACCESS table, retaining in-frame rearrangements with V and J assigned. Such tables are incomplete; in checked studies, under half of the missing clones stem from an unresolved V gene, and the remainder is unexplained. The sample table records about 140,000 clones; roughly 77% of these occur just once. Less than 5% of the sample comes from the top ten. The sample comprised PBMCs. The receptors shown here come from a man younger than 40 in good health.

The chain carries TRBV19 and TRBJ2-7; no reliable D call. V shed 6 bases and J shed 5 bases, with 20 bases lying between them. The CDR3 spans 15 residues. Looked up from germline, CDR1 is LNHDA and CDR2 is SQIVND (reference sequence). CDR3 sequence: CASSPITGIVDEQYF. In DNA, the CDR3 is TGTGCCAGTAGCCCCATAACCGGTATAGTGGACGAGCAGTACTTC.

The chain links TRBV14 to TRBJ2-7, with 10 positions matching TRBD2. With V trimmed by 4 bases and J by 2 bases, 11 bases remained unmatched. Germline V CDR1 and CDR2: SGHDN, FVKESK. This CDR3 is built from 17 residues. CDR3 protein: CASSPKVGLAAPYEQYF. The CDR3, as DNA: TGTGCCAGCAGCCCAAAGGTCGGACTAGCGGCACCCTACGAGCAGTACTTC.

This clone was found a few times. The rearrangement joins TRBV5-6 to TRBJ2-3, with 9 bases identical to TRBD1. Per the germline V gene, CDR1 is SGHDT and CDR2 is YYEEEE. V gave up 3 bases and J gave up 1 base; unmatched junction bases: 3. CDR3 length: 15 residues. CDR3 in amino acids: CASSWGDRGTDTQYF. The CDR3 DNA reads TGTGCCAGCAGCTGGGGGGACAGGGGCACAGATACGCAGTATTTT.

V and J are TRBV15 and TRBJ2-3, with D possibly matching TRBD2 (6 bases). The CDR3 sequence is 14 residues long. CDR1 and CDR2 (germline): LNHNV, YYDKDF (reference sequence). V dropped 4 bases and J dropped 4 bases, with 12 bases sitting between them. The CDR3 region has the DNA TGTGCCACCAGCAAAGGCAGGGAGGCAGATACGCAGTATTTT. Translating gives CATSKGREADTQYF.

This clone was counted only a few times. The chain has TRBV20-1 and TRBJ2-5; D is unresolved. Germline V gives CDR1 DFQATT, CDR2 SNEGSKA (reference sequence). The CDR3 length is 11 residues. Trimming pared 3 bases from V and 4 bases from J, leaving 6 bases between. The CDR3 coding sequence is TGCAGTGCTAGCCCGGGAGAGACCCAGTACTTC. Its translation: CSASPGETQYF.

The J gene is TRBJ2-7, the V gene TRBV7-6, with D possibly matching TRBD2 (6 bases). V lost 1 base, J lost 6 bases, and 13 bases lay in between. CDR3 length equals 14 residues. The germline V gene has CDR1 SGHVS and CDR2 FNYEAQ. CDR3 DNA sequence: TGTGCCAGCAGCTTAGGGGGGACTCCCTCCGAGCAGTACTTC. Translated, it gives CASSLGGTPSEQYF.

This clone was recorded only once. J is TRBJ2-2 and V is TRBV7-2, with a weak D call TRBD2 (5 bases). V lost 3 bases and J lost 9, with 11 bases in between. The CDR3 length is 13 residues. Germline V lookup: CDR1 SGHTA, CDR2 FQGNSA. The CDR3 DNA sequence: TGTGCCAGCAGCTTTGGAGGACTTAGGGAGCTGTTTTTT. Encoded protein: CASSFGGLRELFF.

Regarding this clone: The identical CDR3 is also encoded by other nucleotide sequences in the sample. The V gene is TRBV5-4, the J gene TRBJ2-5, with 7 bases aligning to TRBD2. The V gene's germline CDR1 is SGHNT and CDR2 YYREEE (reference sequence). Unmatched junction bases numbered 3, after V lost 4 bases and J lost 3 bases. The length of the CDR3 is 13 residues. For the CDR3, the DNA is TGTGCCAGCAGCCCAGGACTAGAAGAGACCCAGTACTTC. This encodes CASSPGLEETQYF.

This rearrangement joins TRBV6-1 to TRBJ2-3, with D perhaps matching TRBD2 (7 bases). Germline CDR1 and CDR2: MNHNS and SASEGT. V dropped 1 base and J dropped 1 base, with 12 bases sitting between them. This CDR3 spans 16 amino acids. CDR3 nucleotide sequence: TGTGCCAGCAGTGAAGATCCGGGGGGCGGCACAGATACGCAGTATTTT. It encodes CASSEDPGGGTDTQYF.